What follows are 20 T cell receptor beta chains derived from one specimen sequenced in a study of CD8 T cells in ankylosing spondylitis. Findings of the study overall: A TCR beta motif of under ten highly homologous variants seemed to mark ankylosing spondylitis blood.

These receptors' targets are unknown. Using its own MiXCR run on the 5' RACE reads, TCRdb lists one record per CDR3 protein. This table holds around 770,000 distinct CDR3 sequences, around 20% found once. The sequenced material came from blood, either unsorted or a sorted T cell fraction (not recorded which). These TCRs come from a male donor with ankylosing spondylitis.

The chain links TRBV4-3 to TRBJ2-3, with TRBD2 identical over 11 bases. From germline, CDR1 is LGHNA and CDR2 YSLEER. This CDR3 has 16 amino acids. V was pared by 2 bases and J by 0 bases, with 1 base of the junction left unmatched. The CDR3 here is CASSQRLAGSTDTQYF. CDR3 in DNA: TGCGCCAGCAGCCAAAGACTAGCGGGGAGCACAGATACGCAGTATTTT.

The V and J genes are TRBV3-1 and TRBJ1-5; 9 bases are a match to TRBD1. V lost 3 bases, J lost 2 bases, and 5 bases stayed unmatched. Germline V gene data show CDR1 as LGHDT and CDR2 as YNNKEL (reference sequence). The CDR3 has 16 amino acids. Here the CDR3 DNA reads TGTGCCAGCAGCCAGTCGGGACAGGGCGGCAATCAGCCCCAGCATTTT. Protein sequence: CASSQSGQGGNQPQHF. The variable domain in full, completed from reference TRBV3-1 and TRBJ1-5, reads DTAVSQTPKYLVTQMGNDKSIKCEQNLGHDTMYWYKQDSKKFLKIMFSYNNKELIINETVPNRFSPKSPDKAHLNLHINSLELGDSAVYFCASSQSGQGGNQPQHFGDGTRLSIL.

A few counts support this clonotype. This chain uses TRBV20-1 with TRBJ2-7; D might be TRBD1 (6 bases). This CDR3 spans 15 amino acids. The ends were cut back, 0 bases at V and 1 base at J, with 13 bases in the middle. Germline V lookup: CDR1 DFQATT, CDR2 SNEGSKA (reference sequence). CDR3 nucleotides: TGCAGTGCTAGAGACCCGGGACAAGAGTCCTACGAGCAGTACTTC. Translation: CSARDPGQESYEQYF.

In its sample, this clonotype was seen many times. The rearrangement joins TRBV29-1 to TRBJ1-2; D may be TRBD1 (6 bases). The CDR3 contains 15 residues. Germline assignment: CDR1 SQVTM and CDR2 ANQGSEA. V dropped 1 base and J dropped 4 bases, with 16 bases sitting between them. In DNA, the CDR3 is TGCAGCGTTGAAGTAAGGACCGGGGGGCCCTATGGCTACACCTTC. Its translation: CSVEVRTGGPYGYTF.

CDR3 residues: CASSPNSLGRGHAEAFF. The CDR3 coding sequence is TGTGCCAGCAGCCCCAACAGCCTAGGCAGGGGGCACGCTGAAGCTTTCTTT. This sequence joins TRBV13 and TRBJ1-1, with 8 bases matching TRBD1. The trim removed 5 bases at V and 6 bases at J, leaving 17 bases unmatched. Germline CDR1 is PRHDT and CDR2 is FYEKMQ (reference sequence). There are 17 residues in the CDR3.

The J gene is TRBJ2-7, the V gene TRBV20-1; tentative D call: TRBD2 (5 bases). This CDR3 contains 13 residues. Germline V gene sequence: CDR1 DFQATT, CDR2 SNEGSKA (reference sequence). V shed 6 bases and J shed 4 bases, with 16 bases lying between them. The CDR3 DNA is TGCAGTGCCAACAAGAGAGGGCTTTACGAGCAGTACTTC. This gives the protein CSANKRGLYEQYF.

The chain recombines TRBV29-1 with TRBJ1-2; TRBD1 matches at 7 bases. With V trimmed by 7 bases and J by 0 bases, 5 bases remained unmatched. Germline-derived CDR1 and CDR2 are SQVTM and ANQGSEA. This CDR3 is built from 13 residues. CDR3 protein: CSGGDSSNYGYTF. The CDR3 DNA is TGCAGCGGCGGGGACAGTTCTAACTATGGCTACACCTTC.

The chain joins TRBV20-1 to TRBJ2-2; 9 bases match TRBD1. V was pared by 3 bases and J by 5 bases, with 7 bases of the junction left unmatched. CDR1 is DFQATT, CDR2 SNEGSKA, per germline (reference sequence). The CDR3 is 15 residues long. CDR3 DNA sequence: TGCAGTGCTAGTGACGACAGGGGGGAGACCGGGGAGCTGTTTTTT. As protein: CSASDDRGETGELFF.

This chain joins TRBV20-1 and TRBJ2-3, with a weak D call TRBD2 (6 bases). The CDR3 runs to 15 residues. Germline CDR1 reads DFQATT; CDR2 reads SNEGSKA (reference sequence). The germline V and J ends were trimmed by 6 bases and 0 bases, with 16 bases remaining between them. This chain's CDR3 is CSAGRLGISTDTQYF. The CDR3, as DNA: TGCAGTGCCGGCCGACTAGGGATCAGCACAGATACGCAGTATTTT.

This clonotype occurred a few times. The rearrangement uses TRBV4-3 and TRBJ1-4, with D hard to call. CDR1 and CDR2 from the germline V gene are LGHNA and YSLEER. The CDR3 is 15 amino acids. The V end lost 0 bases, the J end lost 2 bases, and 7 bases lay between the germline ends. CDR3 bases: TGCGCCAGCAGCCAAGAGGAACACACTAATGAAAAACTGTTTTTT. As protein: CASSQEEHTNEKLFF.

This chain links TRBV5-1 with TRBJ2-7; D gene uncertain. Germline-derived CDR1 and CDR2 are SGHRS and YFSETQ. Trimming pared 0 bases from V and 6 bases from J, leaving 13 bases between. The CDR3 is made up of 14 amino acids. CDR3 loop: CASSLETEMGEQYF. DNA of the CDR3: TGCGCCAGCAGCTTGGAGACGGAGATGGGCGAGCAGTACTTC.

In its sample, this clonotype was seen a few times. V gene TRBV9 combines with J gene TRBJ2-5, with 12 bases aligning to TRBD2. The V segment lost 3 bases and the J segment 5 bases; nucleotides outside the gene matches: 14. CDR1 is SGDLS, CDR2 YYNGEE, per germline. The CDR3 has 18 residues. The DNA for the CDR3 is TGTGCCAGCAGCGCTACTTCGGTCGGACTAGCGGGGTTCGAGACCCAGTACTTC. Its protein product is CASSATSVGLAGFETQYF. Complete variable domain (other parts from reference TRBV9 and TRBJ2-5): DSGVTQTPKHLITATGQRVTLRCSPRSGDLSVYWYQQSLDQGLQFLIQYYNGEERAKGNILERFSAQQFPDLHSELNLSSLELGDSALYFCASSATSVGLAGFETQYFGPGTRLLVL.

The gene calls are TRBV12-3 or TRBV12-4 and TRBJ1-1; possible D gene TRBD1, 5 bases. V gave up 1 base and J gave up 11 bases, with 11 bases separating them. The CDR3 contains 12 residues. Here the CDR3 reads CASSLVLGGAFF. DNA of the CDR3: TGTGCCAGCAGTTTAGTACTGGGGGGGGCTTTCTTT.

This chain uses TRBV7-8 with TRBJ1-1; no clear D gene. The CDR3 is made up of 18 amino acids. V shed 5 bases and J shed 3 bases, with 25 bases lying between them. CDR1 is SGHVS, CDR2 FQNEAQ, per germline. CDR3 nucleotides: TGTGCCAGCAGCCCCCGAGCGCCGAAGGCCTTGATGTACACTGAAGCTTTCTTT. Translated: CASSPRAPKALMYTEAFF.

V is TRBV24-1 and J is TRBJ2-1; 8 nucleotides line up with TRBD1. CDR1 and CDR2 from the germline V gene are KGHDR and SFDVKD. Trimming took 4 bases from V and 15 from J; bases not matched to a gene: 7. The CDR3 loop spans 12 amino acids. The CDR3 DNA is TGTGCCACCAGTGAATACGACAGGGGACGGTTCTTC. It yields the protein CATSEYDRGRFF.

This clonotype has more than one count but fewer than ten. The rearrangement uses TRBV7-8 and TRBJ1-2; the D gene is possibly TRBD1 (5 bases). From germline, CDR1 is SGHVS and CDR2 FQNEAQ. V shed 6 bases and J shed 8 bases, with 19 bases lying between them. The CDR3 spans 14 residues. The CDR3 nucleotides are TGTGCCAGCAGTCTCTTTTCGGGGGAAGAGGGCTACACCTTC. Translation gives CASSLFSGEEGYTF.

This clonotype was counted only a few times. The rearrangement links TRBV2 to TRBJ2-5; D call uncertain. This CDR3 has 12 amino acids. Germline CDR1 SNHLY, CDR2 FYNNEI. The V gene lost 6 bases and the J gene lost 1 base, with 6 bases spanning the gap. The CDR3 DNA follows: TGTGCCAGCAGAGACCCCCAAGAGACCCAGTACTTC. It specifies CASRDPQETQYF.

The chain is built from TRBV7-2 and TRBJ1-6; D remains ambiguous. Between the trimmed V and J ends, which lost 2 bases and 7 bases, there was a span of 15 bases. The germline gives CDR1 SGHTA, CDR2 FQGNSA. This CDR3 region has 16 residues. In DNA, the CDR3 is TGTGCCAGCAGCTTAAGGAGAGGGTCAACGAATTCACCCCTCCACTTT. Amino acid sequence: CASSLRRGSTNSPLHF.

The V gene is TRBV3-1, the J gene TRBJ2-1, with TRBD2 identical over 8 bases. CDR1 is LGHDT, CDR2 YNNKEL, per germline (reference sequence). V trimming: 3 bases; J trimming: 3 bases; junction bases outside the gene matches: 7. There are 16 residues in the CDR3. DNA of the CDR3: TGTGCCAGCAGCCACGGCGGGAGGTTATACTACAATGAGCAGTTCTTC. Encoded protein: CASSHGGRLYYNEQFF.

The V gene is TRBV6-2 or TRBV6-3, the J gene TRBJ1-5, with a weak D call TRBD1 (5 bases). The CDR3 totals 17 residues. CDR1 MNHEY and CDR2 SVGEGT come from the germline V gene. V was pared by 2 bases and J by 1 base, with 15 bases between. This CDR3 is CASSYESQGTSNQPQHF. The CDR3 DNA reads as TGTGCCAGCAGTTACGAAAGTCAGGGCACGAGCAATCAGCCCCAGCATTTT.